This note documents a single T cell receptor beta chain sequence. The antigen is unknown. The data were obtained in a study of cytomegalovirus exposure and HLA in healthy donors. Study results and caveats: Prior analysis indicated that the majority of TCR beta V segments exhibited productivity approximately 87% or approximately 30% of the time. TRBV6-2, TRBV6-3 and some other V segments were excluded as indistinguishable.

60 Vbeta and 13 Jbeta primers were used in PCR. Here immunoSEQ multiplex PCR was the method, and the copy in TCRdb shows in-frame clones only, minus some. This table has 160,000 or so clones, 65% to 85% appearing once. There are 16 residues in the CDR3. J lost 5 bases, V lost 0 bases, and 3 bases had no gene match. Per germline, CDR1 LGHNA and CDR2 YSLEER. The chain carries TRBV4-3 and TRBJ1-6; 8 nucleotides line up with TRBD1. This receptor was obtained from a woman in her twenties or thirties in good health and CMV-seropositive. The sequencing sample was made of PBMCs. CDR3 region: CASSQEWTGNNSPLHF. CDR3 sequence (DNA): TGCGCCAGCAGCCAAGAATGGACAGGGAATAATTCACCCCTCCACTTT.